Sequencing of this T cell receptor beta chain was carried out in a study of response to subunit inactivated influenza vaccine. The CDR3 runs 15 residues. Losses at the gene ends were 5 bases for V and 6 bases for J; bases not matched to a gene: 12. Germline-derived CDR1 and CDR2 are MDHEN and SYDVKM. There are a few counts of this clonotype. From the RT-PCR reads, TCRdb called clonotypes with MiXCR, one entry per CDR3 protein. The sample carries under 800,000 distinct CDR3 sequences, more than 11% recorded once. This specimen was PBMCs from blood, taken approximately 15 days before vaccination. The TCR sequence derives from a man aged 45-65 years who received an inactivated influenza vaccine. The chain uses TRBV28 and TRBJ1-1; 7 nucleotides agree with TRBD1. The CDR3 reads CASSPEQGQWSEAFF. The CDR3 DNA reads TGTGCCAGCAGTCCAGAACAGGGGCAGTGGTCTGAAGCTTTCTTT.